The 8 T cell receptor beta chains listed next were all sequenced from one sample in a study of T cells in Graves' hyperthyroidism and ophthalmopathy. RNA transcripts were the template for amplifying TCR beta CDR3 regions. First-round RT-PCR with HTBI primers amplified the TCR CDR3 region. TCRdb ran MiXCR on the multiplex PCR reads and lists one entry per CDR3 protein. The table shows 450,000 to 550,000 distinct CDR3 sequences, with approximately 25% occurring only once. Sequencing was carried out using blood. These receptors all come from a woman aged 25 to 39 with Graves' ophthalmopathy.

The V gene is TRBV30, the J gene TRBJ2-7, with 8 bases identical to TRBD1. Trimming at V came to 2 bases and at J to 4 bases, leaving 7 bases not matched to a gene. CDR3 length: 14 residues. The germline gives CDR1 GTSNPN, CDR2 SVGIG (reference sequence). The CDR3 sequence: CAWSPGTGPYEQYF. The CDR3, as DNA: TGTGCCTGGAGTCCCGGGACAGGACCTTACGAGCAGTACTTC.

The sample holds many counts of this clonotype. This sequence joins TRBV27 and TRBJ2-7; D gene unclear. The germline V and J ends were trimmed by 4 bases and 6 bases, with 16 bases remaining between them. Germline V gene lookup returns CDR1 MNHEY and CDR2 SMNVEV (reference sequence). The CDR3 covers 14 residues. This CDR3 is CASSWAGPPLEQYF. As DNA, the CDR3 is TGTGCCAGCAGTTGGGCCGGACCCCCTCTCGAGCAGTACTTC.

The chain is built from TRBV30 and TRBJ2-3; possible D gene TRBD2, 5 bases. This CDR3 is 11 amino acids long. Trimming cost V 2 bases and J 6 bases, with 6 bases left between them. CDR1 and CDR2 from the germline V gene are GTSNPN and SVGIG (reference sequence). CDR3 bases: TGTGCCTGGAGTCCGGGGGATACGCAGTATTTT. Protein: CAWSPGDTQYF.

This clonotype was detected only a few times. The gene calls are TRBV20-1 and TRBJ2-7, with 12 positions matching TRBD2. Losses at the gene ends were 6 bases for V and 4 bases for J; bases not matched to a gene: 4. Germline assignment: CDR1 DFQATT and CDR2 SNEGSKA (reference sequence). This CDR3 comprises 13 residues. CDR3 in DNA: TGCAGTGCAATGACTAGCGGGAGTTACGAGCAGTACTTC. Translation: CSAMTSGSYEQYF.

The V gene is TRBV6-5, the J gene TRBJ1-2; maybe TRBD1 (6 bases). This CDR3 spans 14 amino acids. The germline gives CDR1 MNHEY, CDR2 SVGAGI. V gave up 5 bases and J gave up 5 bases, with 15 bases separating them. The CDR3 loop reads CASSARGQIYGYTF. The CDR3 coding sequence is TGTGCCAGCAGTGCTCGAGGACAGATTTATGGCTACACCTTC.

This clonotype was detected many times. V gene TRBV19 combines with J gene TRBJ2-5; 10 nucleotides match TRBD1. Germline CDR1 and CDR2: LNHDA and SQIVND (reference sequence). The CDR3 length is 15 residues. With V trimmed by 5 bases and J by 1 base, 4 bases remained unmatched. Here the CDR3 reads CASSAWTGGQETQYF. The CDR3 DNA follows: TGTGCCAGTAGTGCCTGGACAGGGGGCCAAGAGACCCAGTACTTC.

The chain combines TRBV3-1 with TRBJ2-2, with 9 bases that match TRBD1. Germline assignment: CDR1 LGHDT and CDR2 YNNKEL (reference sequence). J was trimmed by 6 bases and V by 5 bases; bases with no gene match: 13. The CDR3 sequence is 17 residues long. CDR3 bases: TGTGCCAGCAGCATCACTGAGGGACAGGGCCCGTCCGGGGAGCTGTTTTTT. Translated, it gives CASSITEGQGPSGELFF.

This clonotype was seen many times. The genes are TRBV6-5 and TRBJ1-1; D remains unclear. V lost 2 bases, J lost 7 bases, and 8 bases lay in between. There are 12 residues in the CDR3. The V gene's germline CDR1 is MNHEY and CDR2 SVGAGI. The CDR3 loop is CASSYGVDEAFF. Written as DNA, the CDR3 is TGTGCCAGCAGTTACGGGGTCGATGAAGCTTTCTTT.